The T cell receptor (beta chain) under discussion was sequenced for a study of tumor and adjacent non-tumor tissue in lung cancer. A modified ARM-PCR protocol with three rounds of nested PCR amplified TCRbeta. TCRdb processed the multiplex PCR reads anew with MiXCR; each CDR3 protein has one entry. The repertoire includes approximately 90,000 distinct CDR3 sequences, about 77% of them detected once, and 20% to 25% sits in the top ten. The germline V gene encodes CDR1 KGHDR and CDR2 SFDVKD. This CDR3 is 15 amino acids long. This clonotype was seen a handful of times. A much larger clone differs from this one at a single base, so this may be a read error. This sample's RNA came from whole unsorted tissue. The normal lung tissue was taken more than 3 cm from the tumor edge.

Specimen: distant non-tumor lung tissue. The chain is built from TRBV24-1 and TRBJ2-1, with TRBD2 matching over 7 bases. This receptor was identified in a woman between 50 and 59 years old with non-small cell lung cancer. CDR3: CATSGASGGLNGQFF. The CDR3 DNA sequence: TGTGCCACCAGTGGAGCGTCGGGAGGTCTCAATGGGCAGTTCTTC.